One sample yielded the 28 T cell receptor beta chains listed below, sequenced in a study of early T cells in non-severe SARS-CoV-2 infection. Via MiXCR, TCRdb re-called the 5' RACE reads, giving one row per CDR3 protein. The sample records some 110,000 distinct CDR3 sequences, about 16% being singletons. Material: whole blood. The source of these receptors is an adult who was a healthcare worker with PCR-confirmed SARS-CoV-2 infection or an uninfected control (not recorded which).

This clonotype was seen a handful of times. The CDR3 DNA reads TGTGCCAGCAGAGGGGGACTAGCGGGGATTAAGGATACGCAGTATTTT. Translation: CASRGGLAGIKDTQYF. This chain connects TRBV6-5 to TRBJ2-3; 13 positions match TRBD2. This CDR3 contains 16 residues. V lost 6 bases to trimming and J lost 6 bases; unmatched junction nucleotides: 9. CDR1 MNHEY and CDR2 SVGAGI come from the germline V gene.

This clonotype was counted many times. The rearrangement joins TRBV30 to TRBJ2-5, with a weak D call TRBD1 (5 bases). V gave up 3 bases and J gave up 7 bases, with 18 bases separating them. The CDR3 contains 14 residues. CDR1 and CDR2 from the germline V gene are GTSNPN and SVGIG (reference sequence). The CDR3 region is CAWSSGRVEGTQYF. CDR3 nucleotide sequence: TGTGCCTGGAGCTCCGGCAGGGTCGAAGGGACCCAGTACTTC. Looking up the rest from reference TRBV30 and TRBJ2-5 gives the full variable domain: SQTIHQWPATLVQPVGSPLSLECTVEGTSNPNLYWYRQAAGRGLQLLFYSVGIGQISSEVPQNLSASRPQDRQFILSSKKLLLSDSGFYLCAWSSGRVEGTQYFGPGTRLLVL.

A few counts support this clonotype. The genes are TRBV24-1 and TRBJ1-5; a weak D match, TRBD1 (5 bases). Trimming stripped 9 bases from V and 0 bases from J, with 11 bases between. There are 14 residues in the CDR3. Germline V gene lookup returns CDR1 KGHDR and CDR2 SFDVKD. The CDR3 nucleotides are TGTGCCACCTCGGGACCGAATAGCAATCAGCCCCAGCATTTT. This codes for CATSGPNSNQPQHF.

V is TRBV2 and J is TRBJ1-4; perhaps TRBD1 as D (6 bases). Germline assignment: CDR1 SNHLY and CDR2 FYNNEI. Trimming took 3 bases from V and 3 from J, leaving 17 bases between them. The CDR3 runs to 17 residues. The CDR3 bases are TGTGCCAGCAGTGACGGGGGCTTAGTGGAAGCTAATGAAAAACTGTTTTTT. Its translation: CASSDGGLVEANEKLFF.

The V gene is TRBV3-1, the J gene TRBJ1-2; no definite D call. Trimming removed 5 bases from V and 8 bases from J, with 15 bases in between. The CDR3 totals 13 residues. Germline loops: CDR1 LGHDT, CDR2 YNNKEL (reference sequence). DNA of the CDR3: TGTGCCAGCAGCAGGGAGGGTTTGAGAGGCTACACCTTC. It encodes CASSREGLRGYTF.

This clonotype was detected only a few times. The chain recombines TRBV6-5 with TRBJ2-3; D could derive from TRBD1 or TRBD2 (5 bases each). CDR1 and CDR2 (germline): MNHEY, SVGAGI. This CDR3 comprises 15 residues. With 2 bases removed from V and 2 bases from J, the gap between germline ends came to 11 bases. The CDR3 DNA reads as TGTGCCAGCAGTTACCGGGACCGACACACAGATACGCAGTATTTT. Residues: CASSYRDRHTDTQYF.

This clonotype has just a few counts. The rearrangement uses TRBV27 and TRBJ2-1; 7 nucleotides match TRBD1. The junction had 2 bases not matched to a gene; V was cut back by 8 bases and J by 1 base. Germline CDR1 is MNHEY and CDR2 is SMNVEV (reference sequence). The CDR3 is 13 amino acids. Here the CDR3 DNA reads TGTGCCAGCCGGGACAGTTCCTACAATGAGCAGTTCTTC. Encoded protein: CASRDSSYNEQFF.

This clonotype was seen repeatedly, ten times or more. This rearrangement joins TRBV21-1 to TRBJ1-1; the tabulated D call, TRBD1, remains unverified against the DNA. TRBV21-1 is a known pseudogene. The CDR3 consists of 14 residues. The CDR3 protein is CASSSRPPNTEAFF. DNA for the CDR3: TGTGCCAGCAGCAGTCGCCCCCCGAACACTGAAGCTTTCTTT.

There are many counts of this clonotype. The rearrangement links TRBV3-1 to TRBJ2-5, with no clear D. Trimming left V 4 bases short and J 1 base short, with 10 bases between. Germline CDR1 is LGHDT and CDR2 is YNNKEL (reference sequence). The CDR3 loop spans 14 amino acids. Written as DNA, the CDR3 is TGTGCCAGCAGCCCTTTGGCCTCCCAAGAGACCCAGTACTTC. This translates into CASSPLASQETQYF.

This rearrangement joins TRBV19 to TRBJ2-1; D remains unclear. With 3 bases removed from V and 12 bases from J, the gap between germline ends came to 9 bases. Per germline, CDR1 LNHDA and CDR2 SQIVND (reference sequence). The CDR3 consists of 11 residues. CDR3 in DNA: TGTGCCAGTAGTATCGGTCTCTGGCAGTTCTTC. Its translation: CASSIGLWQFF.

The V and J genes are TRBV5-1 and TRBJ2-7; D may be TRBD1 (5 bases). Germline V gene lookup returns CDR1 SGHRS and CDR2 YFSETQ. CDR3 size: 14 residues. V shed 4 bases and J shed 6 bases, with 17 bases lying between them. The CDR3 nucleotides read TGCGCCAGCAGCCCCCAAGGGGTTTTGCGCGAGCAGTACTTC. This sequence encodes CASSPQGVLREQYF.

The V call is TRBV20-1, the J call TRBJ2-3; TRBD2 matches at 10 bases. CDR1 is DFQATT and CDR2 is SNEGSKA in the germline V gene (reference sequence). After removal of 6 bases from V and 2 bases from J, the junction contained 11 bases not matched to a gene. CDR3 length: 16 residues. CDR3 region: CSAASLLAGATDTQYF. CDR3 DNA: TGCAGTGCCGCCTCCCTTCTAGCGGGGGCCACAGATACGCAGTATTTT.

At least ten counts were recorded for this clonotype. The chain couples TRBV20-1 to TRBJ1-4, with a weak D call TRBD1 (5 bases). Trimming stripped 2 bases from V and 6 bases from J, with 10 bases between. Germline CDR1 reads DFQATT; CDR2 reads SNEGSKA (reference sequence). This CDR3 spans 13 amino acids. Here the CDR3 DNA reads TGCAGTGCTAGACAGGGAGGAGATGAAAAACTGTTTTTT. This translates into CSARQGGDEKLFF.

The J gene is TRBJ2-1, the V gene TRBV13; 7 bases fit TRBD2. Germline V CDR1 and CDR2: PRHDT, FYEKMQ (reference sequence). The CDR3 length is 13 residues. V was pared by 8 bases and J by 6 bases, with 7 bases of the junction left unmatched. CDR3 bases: TGTGCCAGCGACCAGCGGGATGTCAATGAGCAGTTCTTC. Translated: CASDQRDVNEQFF.

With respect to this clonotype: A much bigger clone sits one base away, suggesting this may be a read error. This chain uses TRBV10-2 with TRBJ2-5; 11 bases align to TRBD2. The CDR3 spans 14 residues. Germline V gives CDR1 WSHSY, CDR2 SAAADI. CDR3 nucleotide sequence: TGCGTCAGCAGTGTAGCGGGGGGGCAGGAGACCCAGTACTTC. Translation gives CVSSVAGGQETQYF.

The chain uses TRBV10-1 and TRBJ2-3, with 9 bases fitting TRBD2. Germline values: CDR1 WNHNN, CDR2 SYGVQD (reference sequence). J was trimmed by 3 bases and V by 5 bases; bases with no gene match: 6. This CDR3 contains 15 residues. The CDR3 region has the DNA TGCGCCAGCAGTCTTGGACTAGCGAGAACAGATACGCAGTATTTT. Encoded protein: CASSLGLARTDTQYF.

This chain's CDR3 is CASMGQILKETQYF. CDR3 nucleotides: TGTGCCAGCATGGGACAGATTCTGAAAGAGACCCAGTACTTC. This chain links TRBV2 with TRBJ2-5, with 7 bases matching TRBD1. The germline gives CDR1 SNHLY, CDR2 FYNNEI. After removal of 7 bases from V and 3 bases from J, the junction contained 8 bases not matched to a gene. There are 14 residues in the CDR3.

The DNA for the CDR3 is TGTGCCAGCAGTTTCAGTAATAGCAATCAGCCCCAGCATTTT. This gives the protein CASSFSNSNQPQHF. The chain combines TRBV2 with TRBJ1-5; D gene uncertain. V was cut by 5 bases and J by 0 bases, with 8 bases left in between. The CDR3 extends over 14 amino acids. Germline CDR1 SNHLY, CDR2 FYNNEI.

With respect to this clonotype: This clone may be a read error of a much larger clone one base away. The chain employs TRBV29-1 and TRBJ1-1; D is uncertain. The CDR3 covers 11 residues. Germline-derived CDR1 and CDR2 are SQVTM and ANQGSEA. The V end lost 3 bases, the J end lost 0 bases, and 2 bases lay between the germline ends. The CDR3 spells CSVELNTEAFF. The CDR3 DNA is TGCAGCGTTGAGCTGAACACTGAAGCTTTCTTT. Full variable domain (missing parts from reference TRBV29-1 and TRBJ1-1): SAVISQKPSRDICQRGTSLTIQCQVDSQVTMMFWYRQQPGQSLTLIATANQGSEATYESGFVIDKFPISRPNLTFSTLTVSNMSPEDSSIYLCSVELNTEAFFGQGTRLTVV.

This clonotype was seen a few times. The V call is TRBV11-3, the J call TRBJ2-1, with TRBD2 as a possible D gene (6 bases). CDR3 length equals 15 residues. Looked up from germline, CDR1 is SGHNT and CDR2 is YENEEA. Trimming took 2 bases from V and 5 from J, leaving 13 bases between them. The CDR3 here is CASSLSWTGDNEQFF. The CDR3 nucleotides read TGTGCCAGCAGCTTAAGTTGGACGGGGGACAATGAGCAGTTCTTC. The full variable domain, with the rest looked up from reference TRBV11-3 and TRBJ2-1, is EAGVVQSPRYKIIEKKQPVAFWCNPISGHNTLYWYLQNLGQGPELLIRYENEEAVDDSQLPKDRFSAERLKGVDSTLKIQPAELGDSAVYLCASSLSWTGDNEQFFGPGTRLTVL.

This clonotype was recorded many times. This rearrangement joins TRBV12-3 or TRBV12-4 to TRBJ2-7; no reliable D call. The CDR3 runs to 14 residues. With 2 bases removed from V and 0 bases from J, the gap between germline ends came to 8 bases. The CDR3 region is CASSLTGTSYEQYF. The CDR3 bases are TGTGCCAGCAGTTTAACGGGTACCTCCTACGAGCAGTACTTC.

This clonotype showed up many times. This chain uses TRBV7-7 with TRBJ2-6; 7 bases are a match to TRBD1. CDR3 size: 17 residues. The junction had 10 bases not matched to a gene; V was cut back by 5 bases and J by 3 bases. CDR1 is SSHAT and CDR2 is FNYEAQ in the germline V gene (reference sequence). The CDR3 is CASSKRGGAGGANVLTF. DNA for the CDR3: TGTGCCAGCAGCAAAAGAGGGGGCGCCGGTGGGGCCAACGTCCTGACTTTC.

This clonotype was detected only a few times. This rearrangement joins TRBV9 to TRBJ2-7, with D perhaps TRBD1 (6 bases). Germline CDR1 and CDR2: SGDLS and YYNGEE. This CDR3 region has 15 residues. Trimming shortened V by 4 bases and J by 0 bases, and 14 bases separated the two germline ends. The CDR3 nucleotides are TGTGCCAGCAGCCCGGTCGGGACACCCTCCTACGAGCAGTACTTC. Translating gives CASSPVGTPSYEQYF.

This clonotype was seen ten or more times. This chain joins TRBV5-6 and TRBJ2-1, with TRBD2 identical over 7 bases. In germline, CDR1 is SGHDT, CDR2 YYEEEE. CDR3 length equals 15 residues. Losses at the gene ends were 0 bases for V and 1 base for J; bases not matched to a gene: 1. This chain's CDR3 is CASSLGGGSYNEQFF. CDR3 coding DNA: TGTGCCAGCAGCTTGGGCGGGGGATCCTACAATGAGCAGTTCTTC.

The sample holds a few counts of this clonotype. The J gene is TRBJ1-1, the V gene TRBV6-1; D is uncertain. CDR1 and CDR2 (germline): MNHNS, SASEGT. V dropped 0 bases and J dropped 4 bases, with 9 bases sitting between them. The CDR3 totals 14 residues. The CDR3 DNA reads TGTGCCAGCAGTGAAGCGTGGAGAAGCACTGAAGCTTTCTTT. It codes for CASSEAWRSTEAFF.

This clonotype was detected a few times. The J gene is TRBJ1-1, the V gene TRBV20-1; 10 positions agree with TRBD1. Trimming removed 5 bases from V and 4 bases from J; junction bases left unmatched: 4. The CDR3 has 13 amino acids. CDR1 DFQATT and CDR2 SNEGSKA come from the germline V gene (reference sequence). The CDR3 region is CSAEGTGATEAFF. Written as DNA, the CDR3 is TGCAGTGCTGAGGGGACAGGGGCCACTGAAGCTTTCTTT.

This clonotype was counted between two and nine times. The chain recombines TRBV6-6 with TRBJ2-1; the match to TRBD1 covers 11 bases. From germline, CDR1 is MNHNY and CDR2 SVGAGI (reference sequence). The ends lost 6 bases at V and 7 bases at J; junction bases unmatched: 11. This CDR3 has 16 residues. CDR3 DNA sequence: TGTGCCAGCAGACCTTCCGGACAGGGGGCAAGGAATGAGCAGTTCTTC. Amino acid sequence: CASRPSGQGARNEQFF.

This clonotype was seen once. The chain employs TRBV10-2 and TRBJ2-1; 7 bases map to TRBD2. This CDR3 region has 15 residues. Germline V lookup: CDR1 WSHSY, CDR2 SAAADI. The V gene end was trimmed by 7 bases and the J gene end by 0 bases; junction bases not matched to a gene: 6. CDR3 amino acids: CASKREPSSYNEQFF. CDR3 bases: TGCGCCAGCAAGCGGGAACCGAGCTCCTACAATGAGCAGTTCTTC.